This T cell receptor beta chain comes out of a study of neoadjuvant anti-PD-1 for oral cavity cancer. Across the whole study: Nivolumab at 3 mg/kg was mostly given biweekly, three to four doses, pre-surgery. Patients without progression received a fourth nivolumab dose around day 43, then surgical resection on days 50-56.

As for time point: after neoadjuvant nivolumab, at surgical resection. Cohort: HPV-negative, locally advanced oral cavity squamous cell carcinoma patients. PBMC libraries mostly used approximately 0.5 ug of input genomic DNA, with six replicates per sample. Assay: immunoSEQ multiplex PCR; the TCRdb copy retains only in-frame clones and omits some. Of about 13,000 clones detected, around 66% appear once; the ten largest clones hold approximately 2.8%. The CDR3 sequence is 13 residues long. Germline V gene sequence: CDR1 SGHDN, CDR2 FVKESK. V shed 2 bases and J 10 bases; nucleotides not matched to a gene: 8.

Sequences were derived from PBMCs, sampled after nivolumab (anti-PD-1) treatment. The genes are TRBV14 and TRBJ2-7; 7 nucleotides line up with TRBD2. The origin of this receptor is a person aged 35-79 years with oral cavity squamous cell carcinoma. CDR3: CASSQFGGSFQYF. The CDR3, as DNA: TGTGCCAGCAGCCAATTCGGCGGGAGTTTTCAGTACTTC.